The TCR beta chain described here comes from a study of control samples from healthy donors and cancer patients. The CDR3 is 18 amino acids. Trimming took off 4 bases at V and 0 bases at J, with 18 bases between the two ends. The V gene's germline CDR1 is LGHNA and CDR2 YNFKEQ. Generated by immunoSEQ multiplex PCR, the TCRdb table keeps only in-frame clones and is missing some. Of 30,000 to 40,000 clones in the sample, 90% to 95% are singletons; the top ten hold over 1.5%. The sample comprised PBMCs. The chain is built from TRBV4-2 and TRBJ1-4; weak D call: TRBD1 (6 bases). The TCR comes from a man aged 40-55 years with colorectal cancer. The CDR3 protein is CASSPGTFLKATNEKLFF. CDR3 bases: TGTGCCAGCAGCCCAGGGACATTCCTAAAAGCAACTAATGAAAAACTGTTTTTT.